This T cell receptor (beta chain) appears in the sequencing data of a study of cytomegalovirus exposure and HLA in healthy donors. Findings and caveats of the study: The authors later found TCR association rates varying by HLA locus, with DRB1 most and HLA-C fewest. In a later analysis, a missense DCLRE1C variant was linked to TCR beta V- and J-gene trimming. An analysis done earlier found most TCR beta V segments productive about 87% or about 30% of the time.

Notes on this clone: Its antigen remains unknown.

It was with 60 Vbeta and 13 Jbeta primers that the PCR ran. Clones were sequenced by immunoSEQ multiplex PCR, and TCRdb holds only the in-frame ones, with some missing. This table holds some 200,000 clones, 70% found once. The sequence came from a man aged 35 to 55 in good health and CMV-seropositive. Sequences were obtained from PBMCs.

The CDR3 bases are TGTGCCAGCAGCGTAGCCCCTATTGGGAACACTGAAGCTTTCTTT. Translating gives CASSVAPIGNTEAFF. The V and J genes are TRBV9 and TRBJ1-1; D not certain. Per the germline V gene, CDR1 is SGDLS and CDR2 is YYNGEE. The CDR3 sequence is 15 residues long. Trimming removed 0 bases from V and 1 base from J, with 10 bases in between.